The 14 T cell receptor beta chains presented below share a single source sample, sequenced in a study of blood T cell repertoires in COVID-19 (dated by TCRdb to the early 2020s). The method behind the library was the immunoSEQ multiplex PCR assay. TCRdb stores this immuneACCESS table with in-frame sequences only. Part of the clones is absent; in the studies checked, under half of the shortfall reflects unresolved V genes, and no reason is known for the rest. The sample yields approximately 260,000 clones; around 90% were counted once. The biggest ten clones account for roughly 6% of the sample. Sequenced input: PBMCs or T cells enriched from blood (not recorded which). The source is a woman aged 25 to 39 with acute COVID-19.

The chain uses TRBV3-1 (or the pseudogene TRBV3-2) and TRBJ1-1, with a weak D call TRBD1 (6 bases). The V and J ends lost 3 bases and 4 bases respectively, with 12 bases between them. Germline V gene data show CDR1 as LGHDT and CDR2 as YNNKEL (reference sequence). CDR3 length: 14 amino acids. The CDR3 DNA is TGTGCCAGCAGCCACACAGGGTGGGCCACTGAAGCTTTCTTT. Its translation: CASSHTGWATEAFF.

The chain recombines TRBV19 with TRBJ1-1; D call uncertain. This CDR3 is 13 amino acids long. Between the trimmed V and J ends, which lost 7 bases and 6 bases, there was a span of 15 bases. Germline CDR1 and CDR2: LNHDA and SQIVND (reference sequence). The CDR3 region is CASTHPPGAEAFF. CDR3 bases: TGTGCCAGTACCCACCCCCCGGGTGCTGAAGCTTTCTTT.

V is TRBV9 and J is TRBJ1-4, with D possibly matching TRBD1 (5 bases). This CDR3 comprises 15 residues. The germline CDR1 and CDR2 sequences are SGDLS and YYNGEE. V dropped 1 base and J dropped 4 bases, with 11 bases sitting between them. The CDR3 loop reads CASSVTGAFNEKLFF. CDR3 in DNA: TGTGCCAGCAGCGTAACAGGAGCCTTTAATGAAAAACTGTTTTTT.

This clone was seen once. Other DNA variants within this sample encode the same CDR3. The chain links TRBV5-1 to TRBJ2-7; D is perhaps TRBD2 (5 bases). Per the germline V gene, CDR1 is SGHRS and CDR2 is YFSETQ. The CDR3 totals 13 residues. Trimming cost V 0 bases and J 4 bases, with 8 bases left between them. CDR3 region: CASSLGGRYEQYF. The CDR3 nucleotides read TGCGCCAGCAGCTTGGGAGGGCGGTACGAGCAGTACTTC.

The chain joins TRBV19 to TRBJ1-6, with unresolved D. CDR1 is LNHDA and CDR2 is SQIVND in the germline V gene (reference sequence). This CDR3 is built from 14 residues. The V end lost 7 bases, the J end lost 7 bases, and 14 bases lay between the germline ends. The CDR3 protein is CASIAGSRNSPLHF. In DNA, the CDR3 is TGTGCCAGTATAGCCGGGAGTCGGAATTCACCCCTCCACTTT.

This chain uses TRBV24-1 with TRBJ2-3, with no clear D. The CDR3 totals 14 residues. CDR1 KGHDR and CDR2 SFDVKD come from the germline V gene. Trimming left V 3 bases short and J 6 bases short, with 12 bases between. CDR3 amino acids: CATSDANTPDTQYF. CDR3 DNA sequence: TGTGCCACCAGTGATGCCAACACCCCGGATACGCAGTATTTT.

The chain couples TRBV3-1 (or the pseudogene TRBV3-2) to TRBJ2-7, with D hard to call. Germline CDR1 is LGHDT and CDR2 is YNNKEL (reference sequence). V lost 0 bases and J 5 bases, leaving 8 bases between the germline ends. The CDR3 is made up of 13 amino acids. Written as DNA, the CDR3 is TGTGCCAGCAGCCAAGAACCCGAGGACGAGCAGTACTTC. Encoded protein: CASSQEPEDEQYF.

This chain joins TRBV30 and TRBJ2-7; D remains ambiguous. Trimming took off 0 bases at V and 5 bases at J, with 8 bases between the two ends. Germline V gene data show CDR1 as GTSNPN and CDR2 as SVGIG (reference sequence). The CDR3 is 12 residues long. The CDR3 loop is CAWSVLRDEQYF. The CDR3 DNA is TGTGCCTGGAGTGTTCTCCGGGACGAGCAGTACTTC.

The CDR3 here is CASSPRTSGGVNEQFF. In nucleotides, the CDR3 is TGTGCCAGCTCACCACGGACTAGCGGGGGGGTAAATGAGCAGTTCTTC. The chain employs TRBV18 and TRBJ2-1; 15 positions agree with TRBD2. This CDR3 spans 16 amino acids. CDR1 is KGHSH and CDR2 is LQKENI in the germline V gene. V was pared by 1 base and J by 7 bases, with 2 bases of the junction left unmatched.

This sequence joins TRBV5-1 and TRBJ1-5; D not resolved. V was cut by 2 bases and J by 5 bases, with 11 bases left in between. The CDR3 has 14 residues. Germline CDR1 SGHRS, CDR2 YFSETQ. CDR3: CASSLSDRDQPQHF. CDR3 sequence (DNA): TGCGCCAGCAGCTTAAGCGACCGAGATCAGCCCCAGCATTTT.

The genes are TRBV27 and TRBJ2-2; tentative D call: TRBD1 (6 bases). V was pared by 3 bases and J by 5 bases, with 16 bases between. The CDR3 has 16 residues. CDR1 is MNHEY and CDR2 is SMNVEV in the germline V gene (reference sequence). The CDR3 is CASSFHSTRGTGELFF. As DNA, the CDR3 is TGTGCCAGCAGTTTCCATTCGACCAGGGGAACCGGGGAGCTGTTTTTT.

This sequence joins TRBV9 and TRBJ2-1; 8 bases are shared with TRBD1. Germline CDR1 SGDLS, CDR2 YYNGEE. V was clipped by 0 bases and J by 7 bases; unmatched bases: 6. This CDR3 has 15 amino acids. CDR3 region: CASSVGTGYKNEQFF. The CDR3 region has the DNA TGTGCCAGCAGCGTAGGGACAGGGTATAAGAATGAGCAGTTCTTC.

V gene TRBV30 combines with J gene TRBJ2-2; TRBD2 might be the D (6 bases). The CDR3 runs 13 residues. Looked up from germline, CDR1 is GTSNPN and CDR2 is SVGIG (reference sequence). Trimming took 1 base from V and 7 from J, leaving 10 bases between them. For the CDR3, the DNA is TGTGCCTGGAGTGGGGGGGTTCGCGGGGAGCTGTTTTTT. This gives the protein CAWSGGVRGELFF.

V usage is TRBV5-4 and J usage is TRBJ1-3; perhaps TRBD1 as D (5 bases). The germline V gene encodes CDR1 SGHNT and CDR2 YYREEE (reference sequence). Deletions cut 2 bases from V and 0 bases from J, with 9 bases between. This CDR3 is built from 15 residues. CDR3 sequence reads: CASSFTGLSGNTIYF. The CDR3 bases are TGTGCCAGCAGCTTTACAGGTCTCTCTGGAAACACCATATATTTT.